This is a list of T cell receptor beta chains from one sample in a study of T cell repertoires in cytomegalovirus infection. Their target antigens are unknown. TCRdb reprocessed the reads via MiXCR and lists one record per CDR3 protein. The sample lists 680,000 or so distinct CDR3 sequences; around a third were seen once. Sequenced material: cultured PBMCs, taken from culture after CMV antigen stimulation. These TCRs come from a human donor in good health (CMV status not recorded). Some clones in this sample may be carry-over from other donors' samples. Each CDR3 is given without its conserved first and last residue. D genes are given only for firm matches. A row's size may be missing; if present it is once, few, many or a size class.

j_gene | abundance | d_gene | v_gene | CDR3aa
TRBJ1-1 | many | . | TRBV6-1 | ASREARKNTEAF
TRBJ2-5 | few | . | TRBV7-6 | ASSRPGGTQY
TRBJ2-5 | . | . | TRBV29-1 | SVDGGRETQY
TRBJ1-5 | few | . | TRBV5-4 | ASSLDGQRNQPQH
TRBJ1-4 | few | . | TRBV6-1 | ATRRVGEKLF
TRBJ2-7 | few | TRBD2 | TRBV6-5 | ASSRPGGADGQY
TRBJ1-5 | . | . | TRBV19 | ASREGGWNNQPQH
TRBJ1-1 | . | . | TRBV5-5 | ASSLYSHDTEAF
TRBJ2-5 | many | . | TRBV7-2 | ASSTDPFQETQY
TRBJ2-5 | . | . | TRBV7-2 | ASSPRGRGHKGY
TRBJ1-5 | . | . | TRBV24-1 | ATSARRAGGEDQPQH
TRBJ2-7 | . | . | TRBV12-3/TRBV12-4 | ASSSYRRHEQY
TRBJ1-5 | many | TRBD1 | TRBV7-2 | ASSSGGAGNQPQH
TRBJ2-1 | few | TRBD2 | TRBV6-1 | ASTLEGLAWNEQF
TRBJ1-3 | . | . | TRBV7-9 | ASSYRNSGNTIY
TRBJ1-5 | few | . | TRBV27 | ASSFRDPRNQPQH
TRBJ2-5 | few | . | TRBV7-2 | ASEMGKTQY
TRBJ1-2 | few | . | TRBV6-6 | ASSTMRGAGYT
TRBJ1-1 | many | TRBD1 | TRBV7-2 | ASSPRGQGTEAF
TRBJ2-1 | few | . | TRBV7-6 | ASSLPPASPYNEQF
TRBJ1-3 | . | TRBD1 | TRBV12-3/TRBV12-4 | ASKGAYGNTIY
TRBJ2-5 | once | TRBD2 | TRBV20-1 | SANGWAGEETQY